A selection of T cell receptor beta chains follows, all from one sample in a study of early T cells in non-severe SARS-CoV-2 infection. TCRdb reanalysed the 5' RACE reads using MiXCR and keeps one entry per CDR3 protein. In the table there are about 37,000 distinct CDR3 sequences, roughly 5% of which are singletons. Source: whole blood, taken at baseline. The receptor source for this set is an adult who was a healthcare worker with PCR-confirmed SARS-CoV-2 infection or an uninfected control (not recorded which). Both conserved end residues are part of each CDR3. A D gene is named only where the DNA matches it firmly. Size is stated for part of the rows, as once, few or many counts, or as a class when the clone is expanded.

clone size: few
D gene: -
J gene: TRBJ2-3
V gene: TRBV7-8
CDR3 protein: CASSLRTAADTQYF
CDR3 DNA: TGTGCCAGCAGCTTAAGGACCGCCGCGGATACGCAGTATTTT

clone size: many
D gene: -
J gene: TRBJ2-3
V gene: TRBV12-3/TRBV12-4
CDR3 protein: CASSLASNTQYF
CDR3 DNA: TGTGCCAGCAGTTTAGCTTCTAATACGCAGTATTTT

clone size: many
D gene: TRBD1
J gene: TRBJ1-1
V gene: TRBV20-1
CDR3 protein: CSARGGAGNTEAFF
CDR3 DNA: TGCAGTGCCCGAGGGGGCGCCGGGAACACTGAAGCTTTCTTT

clone size: many
D gene: TRBD2
J gene: TRBJ2-7
V gene: TRBV13
CDR3 protein: CASSAGTSGSQEQYF
CDR3 DNA: TGTGCCAGCAGCGCCGGGACTAGCGGGAGCCAAGAGCAGTACTTC

clone size: many
D gene: -
J gene: TRBJ1-1
V gene: TRBV5-1
CDR3 protein: CASSFGAREAFF
CDR3 DNA: TGCGCCAGCAGCTTTGGGGCTAGGGAAGCTTTCTTT

clone size: many
D gene: TRBD2
J gene: TRBJ2-1
V gene: TRBV3-1
CDR3 protein: CASSQRNIAGGKYNEQFF
CDR3 DNA: TGTGCCAGCAGCCAGCGTAACATAGCGGGAGGGAAGTACAATGAGCAGTTCTTC

clone size: -
D gene: -
J gene: TRBJ2-5
V gene: TRBV28
CDR3 protein: CASKSPTGAQETQYF
CDR3 DNA: TGTGCCAGCAAATCCCCCACGGGGGCCCAAGAGACCCAGTACTTC

clone size: many
D gene: TRBD1
J gene: TRBJ1-1
V gene: TRBV19
CDR3 protein: CASSGTRGYTEAFF
CDR3 DNA: TGTGCCAGTAGCGGGACCAGGGGGTACACTGAAGCTTTCTTT

clone size: medium-sized
D gene: TRBD2
J gene: TRBJ2-3
V gene: TRBV29-1
CDR3 protein: CSVGGPSGSGTDTQYF
CDR3 DNA: TGCAGCGTAGGCGGGCCTAGCGGGAGTGGCACAGATACGCAGTATTTT

clone size: many
D gene: -
J gene: TRBJ2-2
V gene: TRBV4-1
CDR3 protein: CASSQEGGRTGELFF
CDR3 DNA: TGCGCCAGCAGCCAAGAAGGGGGGAGGACCGGGGAGCTGTTTTTT

clone size: many
D gene: -
J gene: TRBJ2-1
V gene: TRBV7-3
CDR3 protein: CASSIVEGYNEQFF
CDR3 DNA: TGTGCCAGCAGCATTGTCGAGGGTTACAATGAGCAGTTCTTC

clone size: many
D gene: -
J gene: TRBJ2-1
V gene: TRBV29-1
CDR3 protein: CSGNLGSPGEQFF
CDR3 DNA: TGCAGCGGGAACCTGGGTAGCCCGGGGGAGCAGTTCTTC

clone size: many
D gene: -
J gene: TRBJ2-2
V gene: TRBV11-2
CDR3 protein: CASSLDLGNIPTGELFF
CDR3 DNA: TGTGCCAGCAGCTTAGATCTCGGCAACATCCCCACCGGGGAGCTGTTTTTT

clone size: -
D gene: -
J gene: TRBJ2-3
V gene: TRBV11-2
CDR3 protein: CASSQSLPDTQYF
CDR3 DNA: TGTGCCAGCAGCCAGAGTTTGCCAGATACGCAGTATTTT

clone size: -
D gene: -
J gene: TRBJ1-4
V gene: TRBV5-6
CDR3 protein: CASTLGQLDEKLFF
CDR3 DNA: TGTGCCAGCACCCTTGGACAGCTAGATGAAAAACTGTTTTTT

clone size: many
D gene: -
J gene: TRBJ2-3
V gene: TRBV3-2
CDR3 protein: CASSQAGTGTNTQYF
CDR3 DNA: TGTGCCAGCAGCCAGGCCGGGACAGGGACCAATACGCAGTATTTT

clone size: many
D gene: -
J gene: TRBJ2-5
V gene: TRBV11-3
CDR3 protein: CASSLHEDETQYF
CDR3 DNA: TGTGCCAGCAGCCTACACGAGGATGAGACCCAGTACTTC